This T cell receptor beta chain was sequenced in a study of cytomegalovirus exposure and HLA in healthy donors. Sequencing used immunoSEQ multiplex PCR; TCRdb keeps in-frame clones, though not all of them. The profile shows about 160,000 clones, approximately 96% of them singletons. The germline V and J ends were trimmed by 8 bases and 4 bases, with 15 bases remaining between them. The V gene's germline CDR1 is MNHEY and CDR2 SVGAGI. The CDR3 runs 14 residues. A word on this clone: The target antigen is unknown.

Study-wide results and caveats: CMV antigen specificity was confirmed in vitro for a few CMV-associated chains. Reported performance of the classifier showed diagnosis of cytomegalovirus status with high specificity and sensitivity.

The chain combines TRBV6-5 with TRBJ1-5; D is possibly TRBD1 (6 bases). What was sequenced was PBMCs. This receptor was taken from a woman in her late teens or twenties in good health and CMV-seronegative. CDR3: CASSSLGQNQPQHF. CDR3 sequence (DNA): TGTGCCAGCTCTTCCCTCGGACAGAATCAGCCCCAGCATTTT.